These 32 T cell receptor beta chains were all obtained from the same sample, sequenced in a study of CD8+ T cells in alopecia areata (dated by TCRdb to 2017 to 2018). The sample's time point label is to be understood as: mouse skin 6 weeks after grafting, around onset of hair loss. Library creation used the immunoSEQ multiplex PCR assay. RNA was extracted from all samples and reverse transcribed into cDNA, which served as template for TCR sequencing. TCRdb took over this immuneACCESS table, retaining in-frame rearrangements with V and J assigned. Such tables are incomplete; in checked studies, under half of the missing clones stem from an unresolved V gene, and the remainder is unexplained. This sample is represented by 4,500 to 7,000 clones, with no singletons among them. The top ten hold about 30% of the sample. The specimen comprised skin, sampled at week 6. These receptor sequences come from a C3H/HeJ mouse with alopecia areata. This strain possesses the MHC haplotype H2-k.

This clone was seen repeatedly, ten times or more. Any gene name here is a mouse gene name. Read sequence stops 4 residues before the CDR3 end, and the germline J gene provides the missing end. V usage is TRBV14 and J usage is TRBJ2-4; TRBD1 agrees at 9 bases. CDR1 is SGHDT, CDR2 FRDEAV, per germline. CDR3 length equals 15 residues. The V segment lost 5 bases and the J segment 1 base; nucleotides outside the gene matches: 5. Partial CDR3 DNA: TGTGCCAGCAGCCGGGACAGGGAGGGTCAAAAC. Protein sequence: CASSRDREGQN. From start to end, the CDR3 is CASSRDREGQNTLYF.

In this sample, this clone turned up many times. Gene and germline names: mouse. Read coverage stops 4 residues before the CDR3 terminus; the germline J gene supplies the remainder. The genes are TRBV14 and TRBJ2-3; 14 positions match TRBD2. V trimming: 5 bases; J trimming: 1 base; junction bases outside the gene matches: 3. Germline loops: CDR1 SGHDT, CDR2 FRDEAV. The CDR3 extends over 16 amino acids. The sequenced part of the CDR3 DNA is TGTGCCAGCAGCTCGGGACTGGGGGGGCGTGCAGAA. It encodes CASSSGLGGRAE. The whole CDR3 is CASSSGLGGRAETLYF.

This clone appeared a few times. Gene names and germline match the mouse. The read stops 4 residues short of the end of the CDR3; the missing end is completed from the germline J gene. The chain links TRBV19 to TRBJ1-2; D remains unclear. V lost 4 bases and J 0 bases, leaving 10 bases between the germline ends. Germline assignment: CDR1 FNHDT and CDR2 SITEND (reference sequence). The CDR3 consists of 14 residues. The CDR3 loop reads CASSSDTANSDYTF. The CDR3 DNA, read in part, is TGTGCCAGCAGTTCCGACACCGCAAACTCC.

This clone was picked up many times. Germline and genes here are mouse. The read falls 3 residues short of the CDR3 end, and the missing part is taken from the germline J gene. The V gene is TRBV19, the J gene TRBJ1-6; possibly TRBD1 for D (5 bases). TRBJ1-6 is known as an ORF, though its function is uncertain. V gave up 3 bases and J gave up 4 bases, with 8 bases separating them. The CDR3 length is 14 residues. Germline V CDR1 and CDR2: FNHDT, SITEND (reference sequence). Here the CDR3 reads CASSSDSYNSPLYF. CDR3 bases read: TGTGCCAGCAGTAGCGACAGTTATAATTCGCCC.

To note about this clone: The gene symbols are mouse symbols. The observed sequence ends 4 residues before the CDR3 terminus, with the missing tail filled in from the germline J gene. The chain employs TRBV13-3 and TRBJ1-1; D may be TRBD1 (6 bases). With 4 bases removed from V and 3 bases from J, the gap between germline ends came to 16 bases. Germline lookup yields CDR1 NNHDY and CDR2 SYVADS. The CDR3 contains 15 residues. CDR3 DNA (partial): TGTGCCAGCAGTATTTCGGGGGGCGCAGACACA. It yields the protein CASSISGGADT. The CDR3 in its entirety is CASSISGGADTEVFF.

This clone occurred many times. The germline and genes are mouse ones. The read ends 4 residues before the CDR3 terminus; that terminus is restored from the germline J gene. J is TRBJ2-4 and V is TRBV13-3; D is perhaps TRBD2 (7 bases). The CDR3 consists of 16 residues. Germline loops: CDR1 NNHDY, CDR2 SYVADS. The ends were cut back, 1 base at V and 3 bases at J, with 15 bases in the middle. The part of the CDR3 DNA that was read is TGTGCCAGCAGTGATTGGGGGGCCGGAAGACAAAAC. Residues: CASSDWGAGRQN. The CDR3 in full is CASSDWGAGRQNTLYF.

This clone was observed a handful of times. Gene names denote mouse genes. The read gets to within 4 residues of the CDR3 end, and the germline J gene fills in the rest. The genes are TRBV13-2 and TRBJ2-5, with a weak D call TRBD1 (7 bases). The CDR3 contains 15 residues. In germline, CDR1 is NNHNN, CDR2 SYGAGS (reference sequence). The CDR3 is CASGDAGGFEDTQYF. CDR3 DNA, as far as it was read: TGTGCCAGCGGTGATGCAGGGGGGTTCGAAGAC.

This clone has only a few counts. Gene labels here are mouse ones. The CDR3 extends 4 residues past the end of the read, so its final part is completed from the germline J gene. The genes are TRBV13-1 and TRBJ2-3, with 8 bases matching TRBD1. V was pared by 5 bases and J by 0 bases, with 5 bases of the junction left unmatched. From germline, CDR1 is NSHNY and CDR2 SYGAGN. This CDR3 comprises 15 residues. The DNA read from the CDR3 is TGTGCCAGCAGGGCTCAGGGGGCTAGTGCAGAA. It specifies CASRAQGASAE. The whole CDR3 protein reads CASRAQGASAETLYF.

With regard to this clone: Each gene name is a mouse one. The DNA ends 3 residues before the CDR3 does, and the rest of the CDR3 is filled in from the germline J gene. The chain combines TRBV13-3 with TRBJ1-3; no definite D call. The germline gives CDR1 NNHDY, CDR2 SYVADS. The CDR3 is 15 residues long. V shed 1 base and J shed 0 bases, with 8 bases lying between them. CDR3 region: CASSDISHSGNTLYF. Incomplete CDR3 DNA: TGTGCCAGCAGTGATATCTCACATTCTGGAAATACG.

Notes on this clone: Gene names and germline match the mouse. The CDR3 end lies 3 residues beyond the end of the read and is filled in from the germline J gene. The V call is TRBV19, the J call TRBJ1-3, with a possible D match to TRBD1 (6 bases). Trimming stripped 2 bases from V and 0 bases from J, with 12 bases between. Germline CDR1 and CDR2: FNHDT and SITEND (reference sequence). There are 16 residues in the CDR3. CDR3 DNA, as far as it was read: TGTGCCAGCAGTATGGGGGGCGCAAATTCTGGAAATACG. It codes for CASSMGGANSGNT. The whole CDR3 region reads CASSMGGANSGNTLYF. The variable domain in full, with the rest retrieved from reference TRBV19 and TRBJ1-3, is GGIITQTPKFLIGQEGQKLTLKCQQNFNHDTMYWYRQDSGKGLRLIYYSITENDLQKGDLSEGYDASREKKSSFSLTVTSAQKNEMAVFLCASSMGGANSGNTLYFGEGSRLIVV.

This clone is labeled as large. Mouse names are used for the genes. The CDR3 end falls 4 residues outside the read, so it is completed with the germline J gene. V gene TRBV19 combines with J gene TRBJ1-1; D perhaps matches TRBD1 (6 bases). The CDR3 runs to 15 residues. Germline values: CDR1 FNHDT, CDR2 SITEND (reference sequence). V was cut by 0 bases and J by 3 bases, with 12 bases left in between. The CDR3 sequence is CASSIGGREDTEVFF. CDR3 DNA (partial): TGTGCCAGCAGTATAGGGGGGCGCGAGGACACA.

This clone was detected only a few times. Mouse gene names apply. The read ends 4 residues before the CDR3 terminus; that terminus is restored from the germline J gene. The V gene is TRBV17, the J gene TRBJ2-5, with 9 bases fitting TRBD2. This CDR3 is 15 amino acids long. Germline V gene lookup returns CDR1 MNHDT and CDR2 YYDKIL. V gave up 5 bases and J gave up 0 bases; unmatched junction bases: 3. The CDR3 loop reads CASSGTGNNQDTQYF. Partial CDR3 DNA: TGTGCTAGCAGTGGGACTGGGAATAACCAAGAC.

On this clone itself: The genes are named according to mouse. The CDR3 goes on 4 residues after the read ends, and that part is filled in from the germline J gene. V usage is TRBV13-2 and J usage is TRBJ2-7, with unresolved D. The CDR3 loop spans 12 amino acids. CDR1 is NNHNN and CDR2 is SYGAGS in the germline V gene (reference sequence). The sequenced part of the CDR3 DNA is TGTGCCAGCGGTGATGGGTCTTAT. Its protein product is CASGDGSY. The CDR3, in full, reads CASGDGSYEQYF.

This clone was found many times. Mouse gene names and germline throughout. The read ends 4 residues shy of where the CDR3 ends; the end is completed using the germline J gene. This chain links TRBV1 with TRBJ2-5; 11 nucleotides match TRBD1. This CDR3 is built from 15 residues. J lost 2 bases, V lost 4 bases, and 2 bases had no gene match. Germline V gene sequence: CDR1 NSQYPW, CDR2 LRSPGD (reference sequence). CDR3 in amino acids: CTCSGTGGGQDTQYF. The sequenced CDR3 bases are TGCACCTGCAGTGGGACAGGGGGCGGCCAAGAC. Variable domain in full (rest from reference TRBV1 and TRBJ2-5): VTLLEQNPRWRLVPRGQAVNLRCILKNSQYPWMSWYQQDLQKQLQWLFTLRSPGDKEVKSLPGADYLATRVTDTELRLQVANMSQGRTLYCTCSGTGGGQDTQYFGPGTRLLVL.

This clone has ten or more counts. The genes and germline here are from mouse. With the read ending 4 residues before the CDR3 end, the germline J gene is used to fill in that end. This sample includes further DNA sequences coding for the same CDR3. The V call is TRBV19, the J call TRBJ1-2, with TRBD1 as a possible D gene (6 bases). Germline V gives CDR1 FNHDT, CDR2 SITEND (reference sequence). Deletions cut 4 bases from V and 0 bases from J, with 10 bases between. CDR3 length: 14 residues. CDR3 DNA, as far as it was read: TGTGCCAGCAGTCCGGACAGAGCAAACTCC. Translating it yields CASSPDRANS. The full CDR3 sequence reads CASSPDRANSDYTF.

Worth noting for this clone: Gene names and germline refer to mouse. The read ends 4 residues shy of where the CDR3 ends; the end is completed using the germline J gene. This chain connects TRBV13-2 to TRBJ2-7; 9 nucleotides line up with TRBD1. Germline-derived CDR1 and CDR2 are NNHNN and SYGAGS (reference sequence). The CDR3 length is 14 residues. The CDR3 sequence is CASGDAGQGYEQYF. Incomplete CDR3 DNA: TGTGCCAGCGGTGATGCAGGACAGGGGTAT.

Note on this clone: Mouse gene names and germline throughout. The CDR3 end falls 4 residues outside the read, so it is completed with the germline J gene. The V and J genes are TRBV31 and TRBJ2-7, with TRBD1 matching over 10 bases. Germline assignment: CDR1 GKSSPN and CDR2 SITVG. This CDR3 is 14 amino acids long. The part of the CDR3 DNA that was read is TGTGCCTGGAGTCTCCCGGGACAGGGGTAT. Encoded protein: CAWSLPGQGY. The full-length CDR3 reads as CAWSLPGQGYEQYF.

Note on this clone: Gene names are mouse gene names. The read comes to an end 4 residues before the CDR3 does, leaving the germline J gene to fill in the end. The V call is TRBV16, the J call TRBJ1-1; no reliable D call. V lost 0 bases and J lost 4, with 3 bases in between. CDR1 is SGHSA, CDR2 FRNQAP, per germline. The CDR3 spans 12 residues. The CDR3 loop reads CASSLECTEVFF. Incomplete CDR3 DNA: TGTGCAAGCAGCTTAGAGTGCACA.

This clone was found a few times. Mouse gene names and germline throughout. The read ends 4 residues shy of where the CDR3 ends; the end is completed using the germline J gene. The rearrangement links TRBV13-2 to TRBJ2-3; 8 positions match TRBD2. Germline assignment: CDR1 NNHNN and CDR2 SYGAGS (reference sequence). The CDR3 consists of 15 residues. Germline trimming cut 0 bases from V and 3 bases from J; bases unmatched to any gene: 3. Incomplete CDR3 DNA: TGTGCCAGCGGTGATGCCCGGGGGGGCGCAGAA. It yields the protein CASGDARGGAE. The whole CDR3 is CASGDARGGAETLYF.

This clone was seen only a few times. Gene names are the mouse ones. The read is 4 residues too short to cover the CDR3 end, so that end is filled in from the germline J gene. V gene TRBV13-1 combines with J gene TRBJ1-1; maybe TRBD1 (6 bases). With 2 bases removed from V and 1 base from J, the gap between germline ends came to 9 bases. CDR3 size: 14 residues. The germline V gene has CDR1 NSHNY and CDR2 SYGAGN. CDR3 amino acids: CASSDQGWNTEVFF. The part of the CDR3 DNA that was read is TGTGCCAGCAGTGACCAGGGGTGGAACACA.

For this clone: Gene labels here are mouse ones. The missing CDR3 end, 4 residues past where the read stops, is filled in from the germline J gene. The chain has TRBV13-2 and TRBJ2-1; 8 positions agree with TRBD2. V shed 2 bases, J shed 1 base, and the junction held 5 bases outside the gene matches. This CDR3 comprises 16 residues. Germline V gene data show CDR1 as NNHNN and CDR2 as SYGAGS (reference sequence). The CDR3 reads CASGEPNWGNYAEQFF. The covered CDR3 bases are TGTGCCAGCGGTGAGCCCAACTGGGGGAACTATGCT.

This clone occurred a few times. The listed genes are named as in mouse. CDR3 amino acids: CASSIPLGEDTQYF. The CDR3 bases that were read are TGTGCCAGCAGTATCCCACTGGGGGAAGAC. The chain links TRBV19 to TRBJ2-5, with TRBD2 matching over 8 bases. The DNA ends 4 residues before the CDR3 does, and the rest of the CDR3 is filled in from the germline J gene. The CDR3 runs to 14 residues. Germline CDR1 FNHDT, CDR2 SITEND (reference sequence).

For this clone: The gene names here belong to mouse. Read coverage stops 4 residues before the CDR3 terminus; the germline J gene supplies the remainder. Within the sample, other DNA sequences also encode this same CDR3. This chain joins TRBV13-3 and TRBJ2-3, with unresolved D. The CDR3 runs to 13 residues. Trimming stripped 2 bases from V and 0 bases from J, with 4 bases between. From germline, CDR1 is NNHDY and CDR2 SYVADS. The CDR3 here is CASSETSAETLYF. CDR3 DNA (partial): TGTGCCAGCAGTGAGACAAGTGCAGAA.

This clone was seen many times. These gene names are mouse names. The CDR3 end is not reached by the read, which stops 4 residues before it; the germline J gene fills it in. The chain carries TRBV3 and TRBJ2-5, with 14 bases aligning to TRBD2. V gave up 3 bases and J gave up 3 bases; unmatched junction bases: 2. The CDR3 has 16 amino acids. The V gene's germline CDR1 is SNHLY and CDR2 FYNGKV (reference sequence). The CDR3 DNA, read in part, is TGTGCCAGCAGCTTGGGACTGGGGGGGCTTCAAGAC. This translates into CASSLGLGGLQD. The CDR3, in full, reads CASSLGLGGLQDTQYF.

This clone occurred a few times. All gene names here are mouse names. The CDR3 end is not reached by the read, which stops 4 residues before it; the germline J gene fills it in. The V call is TRBV5, the J call TRBJ2-5; maybe TRBD2 (5 bases). V gave up 0 bases and J gave up 0 bases, with 7 bases separating them. CDR3 length: 15 residues. Germline CDR1 is LGHNA and CDR2 is YNLKQL (reference sequence). The covered CDR3 bases are TGTGCCAGCAGCCAAGACTGGGTTAACCAAGAC. Translating it yields CASSQDWVNQD. The whole CDR3 region reads CASSQDWVNQDTQYF.

This clone was counted between two and nine times. Gene names denote mouse genes. The read gets to within 4 residues of the CDR3 end, and the germline J gene fills in the rest. The chain carries TRBV19 and TRBJ2-3; possibly TRBD1 for D (6 bases). The V end lost 0 bases, the J end lost 3 bases, and 14 bases lay between the germline ends. Germline loops: CDR1 FNHDT, CDR2 SITEND (reference sequence). This CDR3 has 16 amino acids. The covered CDR3 bases are TGTGCCAGCAGTATAGATGAGGGGGAATGGGCAGAA. This encodes CASSIDEGEWAE. The CDR3 as a whole reads CASSIDEGEWAETLYF.

Comments on this clone: Here the gene names and germline are mouse. The CDR3 is cut off 4 residues early in the read; its end comes from the germline J gene. The chain is built from TRBV13-1 and TRBJ1-2; maybe TRBD1 (5 bases). CDR1 is NSHNY and CDR2 is SYGAGN in the germline V gene. The CDR3 consists of 13 residues. The V end lost 0 bases, the J end lost 2 bases, and 5 bases lay between the germline ends. CDR3 bases read: TGTGCCAGCAGTGATGCAGGGAACTCC. This sequence encodes CASSDAGNS. The CDR3 in full is CASSDAGNSDYTF.

This clone was observed a handful of times. The gene symbols are mouse symbols. Read coverage stops 4 residues before the CDR3 terminus; the germline J gene supplies the remainder. The chain combines TRBV13-3 with TRBJ2-7; 9 bases fit TRBD1. The CDR3 consists of 14 residues. The germline gives CDR1 NNHDY, CDR2 SYVADS. J was trimmed by 0 bases and V by 5 bases; bases with no gene match: 3. The CDR3 DNA, read in part, is TGTGCCAGCAGGCAGACAGGGGGCTCCTAT. Translated: CASRQTGGSY. The whole CDR3 is CASRQTGGSYEQYF.

This clone was counted only a few times. Mouse germline and gene names are used. The observed sequence ends 4 residues before the CDR3 terminus, with the missing tail filled in from the germline J gene. The V and J genes are TRBV1 and TRBJ2-2; D may be TRBD1 (5 bases). With 4 bases removed from V and 1 base from J, the gap between germline ends came to 7 bases. The CDR3 has 14 amino acids. In germline, CDR1 is NSQYPW, CDR2 LRSPGD (reference sequence). Partial CDR3 DNA: TGCACCTGCAGTGGTGACAGAAACACCGGG. This sequence encodes CTCSGDRNTG. The full CDR3 reads CTCSGDRNTGQLYF.

Regarding this clone: All gene names here are mouse names. From the germline J gene comes the end of the CDR3, since the read stops 4 residues before it. The J gene is TRBJ2-5, the V gene TRBV1; D is perhaps TRBD1 (6 bases). The CDR3 length is 14 residues. Germline CDR1 and CDR2: NSQYPW and LRSPGD (reference sequence). With 0 bases removed from V and 2 bases from J, the gap between germline ends came to 6 bases. The chain's CDR3 is CTCSAEDSQDTQYF. The CDR3 bases that were read are TGCACCTGCAGTGCAGAGGACAGCCAAGAC.

This clone was counted only a few times. The genes are named according to mouse. CDR3 region: CASSLGGGGNSDYTF. Incomplete CDR3 DNA: TGTGCTAGCAGTTTAGGGGGGGGCGGGAACTCC. The V gene is TRBV29, the J gene TRBJ1-2, with TRBD1 as a possible D gene (6 bases). The observed sequence ends 4 residues before the CDR3 terminus, with the missing tail filled in from the germline J gene. This CDR3 has 15 amino acids. V lost 2 bases, J lost 2 bases, and 12 bases lay in between. Per the germline V gene, CDR1 is MSHET and CDR2 is SYDVDS.

This clone appeared a few times. Mouse gene names apply. The read comes to an end 4 residues before the CDR3 does, leaving the germline J gene to fill in the end. This chain links TRBV19 with TRBJ1-2; D possibly corresponds to TRBD1 (5 bases). The CDR3 has 14 amino acids. Germline CDR1 and CDR2: FNHDT and SITEND (reference sequence). V gave up 3 bases and J gave up 1 base, with 10 bases separating them. Partial CDR3 DNA: TGTGCCAGCAGTAAGGACAAAATAAACTCC. It translates to CASSKDKINS. The entire CDR3 sequence reads CASSKDKINSDYTF.